Listed here are 30 T cell receptor beta chains from one sample, sequenced in a study of blood T cell repertoires in COVID-19. Repertoires were generated with immunoSEQ multiplex PCR, while TCRdb's copy carries only in-frame clones and drops some. The table lists more than 150,000 clones, 86% of them singletons. The specimen sequenced was peripheral blood. All receptors derive from a man between 18 and 35 years old with acute or convalescent COVID-19.

Written as DNA, the CDR3 is TGTGCCCGGGGAGGATCGGGGTCTGGAAACACCATATATTTT. Amino acid sequence: CARGGSGSGNTIYF. V usage is TRBV2 and J usage is TRBJ1-3; D remains unclear. Per the germline V gene, CDR1 is SNHLY and CDR2 is FYNNEI. The germline V and J ends were trimmed by 11 bases and 1 base, with 15 bases remaining between them. The CDR3 is 14 amino acids.

The chain carries TRBV6-1 and TRBJ2-7; weak D call: TRBD1 (6 bases). Looked up from germline, CDR1 is MNHNS and CDR2 is SASEGT. Trimming cost V 6 bases and J 0 bases, with 9 bases left between them. This CDR3 spans 13 amino acids. The CDR3 DNA is TGTGCCAGCAGCCGGGACAACTCCTACGAGCAGTACTTC. Translation: CASSRDNSYEQYF.

The chain employs TRBV10-3 and TRBJ2-5; 14 bases map to TRBD2. Unmatched junction bases numbered 4, after V lost 4 bases and J lost 0 bases. The CDR3 has 17 residues. Looked up from germline, CDR1 is ENHRY and CDR2 is SYGVKD. This CDR3 reads CAISGGLAGANQETQYF. The CDR3 nucleotides read TGTGCCATCAGTGGGGGACTAGCGGGAGCAAACCAAGAGACCCAGTACTTC.

This CDR3 is CASGRQGDYGYTF. In DNA form, the CDR3 reads TGTGCCAGCGGTAGACAGGGAGATTATGGCTACACCTTC. The chain recombines TRBV12-3 or TRBV12-4 with TRBJ1-2; 7 nucleotides line up with TRBD1. The V gene end was trimmed by 8 bases and the J gene end by 5 bases; junction bases not matched to a gene: 8. This CDR3 comprises 13 residues.

Only one count was recorded for this clone. This chain joins TRBV19 and TRBJ2-1, with D possibly being TRBD2 (6 bases). V dropped 3 bases and J dropped 15 bases, with 12 bases sitting between them. The CDR3 sequence is 11 residues long. Germline assignment: CDR1 LNHDA and CDR2 SQIVND (reference sequence). CDR3: CASSIGEVGFF. CDR3 nucleotide sequence: TGTGCCAGTAGTATCGGGGAGGTAGGGTTCTTC.

This sequence joins TRBV19 and TRBJ1-3, with D hard to call. This CDR3 comprises 14 residues. Germline V gene data show CDR1 as LNHDA and CDR2 as SQIVND (reference sequence). The ends were cut back, 3 bases at V and 6 bases at J, with 12 bases in the middle. CDR3 DNA: TGTGCCAGTAGTATTCGGGGAGGCGAAAACACCATATATTTT. Its protein product is CASSIRGGENTIYF.

This chain uses TRBV3-1 (or the pseudogene TRBV3-2) with TRBJ1-1, with 7 bases matching TRBD1. The germline V gene has CDR1 LGHDT and CDR2 YNNKEL (reference sequence). Germline trimming cut 3 bases from V and 9 bases from J; bases unmatched to any gene: 4. CDR3 size: 12 residues. The CDR3 DNA is TGTGCCAGCAGCCAGAGACAGGGACAAGCTTTCTTT. Its translation is CASSQRQGQAFF.

The chain is built from TRBV5-8 and TRBJ1-4; no firm D call. CDR1 SGHTS and CDR2 YDEGEE come from the germline V gene. The germline V and J ends were trimmed by 2 bases and 3 bases, with 8 bases remaining between them. This CDR3 contains 14 residues. The chain's CDR3 is CASSFPGSNEKLFF. The CDR3 DNA reads as TGTGCCAGCAGCTTCCCGGGGTCTAATGAAAAACTGTTTTTT.

This clone came up once. The V call is TRBV19, the J call TRBJ2-1, with 10 bases matching TRBD2. The length of the CDR3 is 16 residues. V gave up 4 bases and J gave up 6 bases; unmatched junction bases: 9. Germline-derived CDR1 and CDR2 are LNHDA and SQIVND (reference sequence). The CDR3 region has the DNA TGTGCCAGTAGTACCAGCACTAGCGGGGTTAGCAATGAGCAGTTCTTC. Amino acids: CASSTSTSGVSNEQFF.

Only a few counts were recorded for this clone. The chain recombines TRBV19 with TRBJ2-5; the match to TRBD2 covers 9 bases. Germline V gene data show CDR1 as LNHDA and CDR2 as SQIVND (reference sequence). The trim removed 5 bases at V and 0 bases at J, leaving 4 bases unmatched. This CDR3 comprises 15 residues. CDR3 region: CASSSIAGDQETQYF. CDR3 in DNA: TGTGCCAGTAGTTCAATAGCGGGAGACCAAGAGACCCAGTACTTC.

The chain is built from TRBV4-2 and TRBJ1-3, with D uncertain. Germline V CDR1 and CDR2: LGHNA, YNFKEQ. The CDR3 consists of 12 residues. V lost 4 bases and J 3 bases, leaving 4 bases between the germline ends. This CDR3 is CASSRSGNTIYF. In DNA form, the CDR3 reads TGTGCCAGCAGCCGGAGTGGAAACACCATATATTTT.

The chain has TRBV5-1 and TRBJ1-1, with 7 bases that match TRBD1. Germline CDR1 SGHRS, CDR2 YFSETQ. The CDR3 consists of 16 residues. Germline trimming cut 0 bases from V and 0 bases from J; bases unmatched to any gene: 5. The CDR3 nucleotides are TGCGCCAGCAGCTTGGATCCGGGACAGATGAACACTGAAGCTTTCTTT. It translates to CASSLDPGQMNTEAFF.

V is TRBV19 and J is TRBJ1-2; D is unresolved. Per the germline V gene, CDR1 is LNHDA and CDR2 is SQIVND (reference sequence). The CDR3 runs 16 residues. Deletions cut 6 bases from V and 0 bases from J, with 17 bases between. Here the CDR3 reads CASSSIHRQSNYGYTF. The CDR3 nucleotides are TGTGCCAGTAGCTCCATTCATAGACAATCTAACTATGGCTACACCTTC.

The CDR3 coding sequence is TGTGCCTGGACCAGAAAAGGGGGCCTTGAAGCTTTCTTT. Its protein product is CAWTRKGGLEAFF. V and J are TRBV30 and TRBJ1-1, with 7 bases fitting TRBD1. This CDR3 comprises 13 residues. CDR1 GTSNPN and CDR2 SVGIG come from the germline V gene (reference sequence). V was clipped by 4 bases and J by 7 bases; unmatched bases: 9.

The rearrangement joins TRBV7-3 to TRBJ1-1; 10 nucleotides match TRBD1. This CDR3 spans 14 amino acids. Germline CDR1 and CDR2: SGHTA and FQGTGA. J was trimmed by 6 bases and V by 0 bases; bases with no gene match: 1. The CDR3, as DNA: TGTGCCAGCAGCTTAACAGGACAGGGGGCTGAAGCTTTCTTT. Amino acids: CASSLTGQGAEAFF.

This clone has a handful of counts. The chain employs TRBV12-3 or TRBV12-4 and TRBJ1-6, with 7 bases fitting TRBD1. The CDR3 has 13 amino acids. V gave up 5 bases and J gave up 9 bases; unmatched junction bases: 4. The CDR3 protein is CASSQTGVSPLHF. CDR3 sequence (DNA): TGTGCCAGCAGTCAAACAGGGGTTTCACCCCTCCACTTT.

J is TRBJ1-2 and V is TRBV27, with TRBD1 as a possible D gene (5 bases). V lost 4 bases to trimming and J lost 0 bases, with 9 bases between them. The CDR3 has 14 amino acids. The germline CDR1 and CDR2 sequences are MNHEY and SMNVEV (reference sequence). This CDR3 reads CASSWGGANYGYTF. The CDR3 nucleotides are TGTGCCAGCAGTTGGGGGGGAGCTAACTATGGCTACACCTTC.

The rearrangement uses TRBV24-1 and TRBJ1-1; D might be TRBD1 (5 bases). The CDR3 spans 13 residues. Germline CDR1 is KGHDR and CDR2 is SFDVKD. The V end lost 5 bases, the J end lost 2 bases, and 8 bases lay between the germline ends. This chain's CDR3 is CATSGGGNTEAFF. CDR3 DNA: TGTGCCACCAGTGGGGGGGGAAACACTGAAGCTTTCTTT.

The V call is TRBV29-1, the J call TRBJ2-1; TRBD2 matches 13 bases. The CDR3 totals 21 residues. Germline assignment: CDR1 SQVTM and CDR2 ANQGSEA. V lost 0 bases to trimming and J lost 0 bases; unmatched junction nucleotides: 14. Here the CDR3 reads CSVEDRIAGLAGSNSYNEQFF. DNA for the CDR3: TGCAGCGTTGAAGATCGGATTGCGGGACTAGCGGGGTCAAACTCCTACAATGAGCAGTTCTTC.

This clone was recorded once. CDR3 sequence: CASSQDFSGRGYTF. The CDR3 coding sequence is TGCGCCAGCAGCCAAGATTTTAGCGGTAGGGGCTACACCTTC. The chain recombines TRBV4-1 with TRBJ1-2; D remains ambiguous. Germline lookup yields CDR1 MGHRA and CDR2 YSYEKL. The ends were cut back, 0 bases at V and 8 bases at J, with 13 bases in the middle. CDR3 length: 14 residues.

J is TRBJ2-3 and V is TRBV24-1; the match to TRBD2 covers 7 bases. The germline gives CDR1 KGHDR, CDR2 SFDVKD. Losses at the gene ends were 3 bases for V and 3 bases for J; bases not matched to a gene: 11. The CDR3 extends over 17 amino acids. The CDR3 protein is CATSDIRTSRDTDTQYF. In nucleotides, the CDR3 is TGTGCCACCAGTGATATACGGACTAGTAGGGATACAGATACGCAGTATTTT.

The genes are TRBV5-5 and TRBJ2-5; TRBD2 agrees at 13 bases. V was pared by 4 bases and J by 0 bases, with 9 bases of the junction left unmatched. Germline CDR1 and CDR2: SGHKS and YYEKEE (reference sequence). This CDR3 is 18 amino acids long. The CDR3 nucleotides are TGTGCCAGCAGCCCCGGGACTAGCGGGGCCCCGTACCAAGAGACCCAGTACTTC. Residues: CASSPGTSGAPYQETQYF.

J is TRBJ2-1 and V is TRBV24-1, with D possibly matching TRBD2 (5 bases). The CDR3 is 17 amino acids. Trimming removed 5 bases at V and 2 bases at J, with 18 bases between. Germline CDR1 reads KGHDR; CDR2 reads SFDVKD. The CDR3 sequence is CATSAPAGRNPYNEQFF. In DNA form, the CDR3 reads TGTGCCACCAGTGCCCCCGCGGGCCGTAACCCCTACAATGAGCAGTTCTTC.

This chain's CDR3 is CASSRDNSRNYGYTF. The CDR3 DNA reads TGTGCCAGCAGCCGGGACAACAGCAGAAACTATGGCTACACCTTC. The V gene is TRBV7-9, the J gene TRBJ1-2, with D maybe TRBD1 (6 bases). The germline gives CDR1 SEHNR, CDR2 FQNEAQ (reference sequence). This CDR3 is 15 amino acids long. V dropped 5 bases and J dropped 2 bases, with 15 bases sitting between them.

V gene TRBV19 combines with J gene TRBJ2-7; D gene uncertain. The CDR3 spans 14 residues. Trimming left V 1 base short and J 3 bases short, with 10 bases between. Germline assignment: CDR1 LNHDA and CDR2 SQIVND (reference sequence). CDR3 region: CASSIAPGSYEQYF. CDR3 coding DNA: TGTGCCAGTAGTATAGCCCCAGGTAGCTACGAGCAGTACTTC.

The chain combines TRBV7-9 with TRBJ1-2; D is unclear. Trimming shortened V by 4 bases and J by 3 bases, and 15 bases separated the two germline ends. Per germline, CDR1 SEHNR and CDR2 FQNEAQ (reference sequence). This CDR3 is 15 amino acids long. The CDR3: CASSSSGSKDYGYTF. The CDR3 coding sequence is TGTGCCAGCAGCTCCTCCGGGTCGAAGGACTATGGCTACACCTTC. Looking up the rest from reference TRBV7-9 and TRBJ1-2 gives the full variable domain: DTGVSQNPRHKITKRGQNVTFRCDPISEHNRLYWYRQTLGQGPEFLTYFQNEAQLEKSRLLSDRFSAERPKGSFSTLEIQRTEQGDSAMYLCASSSSGSKDYGYTFGSGTRLTVV.

This clone has just one count. This chain joins TRBV18 and TRBJ1-4; D might be TRBD1 (6 bases). Germline CDR1 is KGHSH and CDR2 is LQKENI. V was shortened by 8 bases and J by 0 bases, with 16 bases between the two germline ends. The CDR3 is 16 residues long. The CDR3 DNA follows: TGTGCCAGCACGAGTGACAGGTTCTCAACTAATGAAAAACTGTTTTTT. Translation: CASTSDRFSTNEKLFF.

CDR3 loop: CATSRDREAGYTF. CDR3 DNA sequence: TGTGCCACCAGCAGAGACAGGGAGGCTGGCTACACCTTC. The chain carries TRBV15 and TRBJ1-2; tentatively, D is TRBD1 (5 bases). Germline CDR1 and CDR2: LNHNV and YYDKDF (reference sequence). Trimming left V 0 bases short and J 7 bases short, with 9 bases between. This CDR3 comprises 13 residues.

The CDR3 loop is CASSSQGDGYTF. The CDR3 region has the DNA TGTGCCAGCAGCTCACAGGGTGATGGCTACACCTTC. The rearrangement uses TRBV2 and TRBJ1-2; perhaps TRBD1 as D (6 bases). The CDR3 sequence is 12 residues long. The germline V gene has CDR1 SNHLY and CDR2 FYNNEI. V lost 6 bases and J 6 bases, leaving 11 bases between the germline ends. The full variable domain, its missing parts supplied by reference TRBV2 and TRBJ1-2, is EPEVTQTPSHQVTQMGQEVILRCVPISNHLYFYWYRQILGQKVEFLVSFYNNEISEKSEIFDDQFSVERPDGSNFTLKIRSTKLEDSAMYFCASSSQGDGYTFGSGTRLTVV.

This clone was seen a single time. V usage is TRBV2 and J usage is TRBJ2-3; no clear D. V dropped 5 bases and J dropped 6 bases, with 9 bases sitting between them. The CDR3 is 12 amino acids. Germline CDR1 reads SNHLY; CDR2 reads FYNNEI. The CDR3 DNA reads as TGTGCCAGCAGTCTACCTCACGATACGCAGTATTTT. It codes for CASSLPHDTQYF.